The 3 T cell receptor beta chains below come from one sample, sequenced in a study of cytomegalovirus exposure and HLA in healthy donors (dated by TCRdb to 2015 to 2018). Receptor amplification or capture employed the immunoSEQ multiplex PCR assay. The multiplex PCR relied on a mix of 60 forward primers for TCR Vbeta segments and 13 reverse primers for TCR Jbeta segments. TCRdb took this table from immuneACCESS and kept in-frame rearrangements with V and J called. Such tables lack part of the clones; where checked against another copy, unresolved V genes explain under half of the gap, and the rest is unexplained. Counted in this sample were about 220,000 clones; around 80% of them appeared once. The ten largest clonotypes hold roughly 0.62% of the sample. Sequencing used PBMCs. All receptors come from a man aged 18 to 30 in good health and CMV-seronegative.

The table lists this clone with a count of one. The J gene is TRBJ1-1, the V gene TRBV5-1; D possibly corresponds to TRBD1 (6 bases). This CDR3 is 15 amino acids long. Germline CDR1 reads SGHRS; CDR2 reads YFSETQ. Trimming left V 1 base short and J 3 bases short, with 13 bases between. CDR3 loop: CASSLYRTAYTEAFF. CDR3 in DNA: TGCGCCAGCAGCTTGTACCGGACAGCCTACACTGAAGCTTTCTTT.

This sequence joins TRBV30 and TRBJ2-3; 7 nucleotides align to TRBD1. Germline V gene lookup returns CDR1 GTSNPN and CDR2 SVGIG (reference sequence). This CDR3 is built from 13 residues. CDR3 bases: TGTGCGACAGGGACCATCTTCACAGATACGCAGTATTTT. Its protein product is CATGTIFTDTQYF. The whole variable domain, remainder taken from reference TRBV30 and TRBJ2-3, is SQTIHQWPATLVQPVGSPLSLECTVEGTSNPNLYWYRQAAGRGLQLLFYSVGIGQISSEVPQNLSASRPQDRQFILSSKKLLLSDSGFYLCATGTIFTDTQYFGPGTRLTVL.

The table lists this clone with a count of one. The chain is built from TRBV7-8 and TRBJ2-1; tentative D call: TRBD2 (7 bases). The CDR3 is made up of 16 amino acids. V lost 4 bases, J lost 7 bases, and 20 bases lay in between. Germline V gene sequence: CDR1 SGHVS, CDR2 FQNEAQ. As DNA, the CDR3 is TGTGCCAGCAGCTCACTCCCTAGGGGGGGGTTAAATGAGCAGTTCTTC. This gives the protein CASSSLPRGGLNEQFF.